Below are 9 T cell receptor beta chains sequenced from a single sample in a study of T cell repertoires in cytomegalovirus infection. TCRdb passed the reads through MiXCR, listing each CDR3 protein once. The table lists 290,000 or so distinct CDR3 sequences, 9.6% of them singletons. What was sequenced was PBMCs. The receptors come from a human donor in good health (CMV status not recorded). Some clones in this sample may be carry-over from other donors' samples.

This clonotype was seen ten or more times. In nucleotides, the CDR3 is TGCAGTGCTAGAGATGCGGGGGGCTACCAAGAGACCCAGTACTTC. This encodes CSARDAGGYQETQYF. The gene calls are TRBV20-1 and TRBJ2-5, with 8 bases aligning to TRBD2. In germline, CDR1 is DFQATT, CDR2 SNEGSKA (reference sequence). This CDR3 region has 15 residues. V lost 0 bases and J lost 0; bases outside the gene matches: 3.

The CDR3 reads CASGAVDFKETQYF. The DNA of the CDR3 is TGTGCCAGCGGAGCGGTGGACTTCAAAGAGACCCAGTACTTC. V gene TRBV2 combines with J gene TRBJ2-5; D possibly corresponds to TRBD2 (5 bases). Trimming took 8 bases from V and 3 from J, leaving 16 bases between them. CDR3 length equals 14 residues. CDR1 is SNHLY, CDR2 FYNNEI, per germline.

There are many counts of this clonotype. The rearrangement links TRBV7-8 to TRBJ2-3; D gene uncertain. The V gene lost 4 bases and the J gene lost 2 bases, with 4 bases spanning the gap. The CDR3 length is 12 residues. CDR1 and CDR2 from the germline V gene are SGHVS and FQNEAQ. CDR3 region: CASSSITDTQYF. CDR3 nucleotides: TGTGCCAGCAGCTCCATCACAGATACGCAGTATTTT.

This clonotype was recorded many times. The chain joins TRBV2 to TRBJ2-1; 10 bases fit TRBD2. In germline, CDR1 is SNHLY, CDR2 FYNNEI. This CDR3 region has 15 residues. J was trimmed by 5 bases and V by 3 bases; bases with no gene match: 4. CDR3 nucleotides: TGTGCCAGCAGTGATCCGCTAGCGGGGGACAATGAGCAGTTCTTC. Amino acid sequence: CASSDPLAGDNEQFF.

The CDR3 DNA follows: TGCAGCGCCCCCGCCTCGAACACTGAAGCTTTCTTT. Residues: CSAPASNTEAFF. The chain has TRBV29-1 and TRBJ1-1; D gene ambiguous. Trimming shortened V by 7 bases and J by 1 base, and 10 bases separated the two germline ends. This CDR3 spans 12 amino acids. Germline loops: CDR1 SQVTM, CDR2 ANQGSEA. Full variable domain (rest looked up from reference TRBV29-1 and TRBJ1-1): SAVISQKPSRDICQRGTSLTIQCQVDSQVTMMFWYRQQPGQSLTLIATANQGSEATYESGFVIDKFPISRPNLTFSTLTVSNMSPEDSSIYLCSAPASNTEAFFGQGTRLTVV.

This clonotype showed up many times. The chain couples TRBV25-1 to TRBJ2-1; 8 nucleotides align to TRBD1. The CDR3 covers 16 residues. Trimming at V came to 6 bases and at J to 9 bases, leaving 16 bases not matched to a gene. CDR1 MGHDK and CDR2 SYGVNS come from the germline V gene. The CDR3 spells CASRRGVGQGVGEQFF. As DNA, the CDR3 is TGTGCCAGCAGAAGAGGTGTAGGACAGGGCGTCGGTGAGCAGTTCTTC. The variable domain in full, with the rest retrieved from reference TRBV25-1 and TRBJ2-1, is EADIYQTPRYLVIGTGKKITLECSQTMGHDKMYWYQQDPGMELHLIHYSYGVNSTEKGDLSSESTVSRIRTEHFPLTLESARPSHTSQYLCASRRGVGQGVGEQFFGPGTRLTVL.

The chain uses TRBV20-1 and TRBJ1-5; D remains unclear. Germline V gives CDR1 DFQATT, CDR2 SNEGSKA (reference sequence). Trimming left V 0 bases short and J 7 bases short, with 10 bases between. The CDR3 runs to 13 residues. CDR3: CSAREGLGQPQHF. Written as DNA, the CDR3 is TGCAGTGCTAGAGAGGGCTTGGGCCAGCCCCAGCATTTT.

This clonotype has only a few counts. The rearrangement uses TRBV18 and TRBJ1-2; D is perhaps TRBD1 (5 bases). The CDR3 consists of 15 residues. Trimming removed 3 bases at V and 6 bases at J, with 17 bases between. Germline values: CDR1 KGHSH, CDR2 LQKENI. The CDR3 DNA sequence: TGTGCCAGCTCACCCTCCAGGGTGGAGGACAATGGCTACACCTTC. This encodes CASSPSRVEDNGYTF.

This clonotype appeared many times. The chain recombines TRBV7-9 with TRBJ1-1; no clear D. Looked up from germline, CDR1 is SEHNR and CDR2 is FQNEAQ (reference sequence). The CDR3 consists of 13 residues. The germline V and J ends were trimmed by 6 bases and 4 bases, with 12 bases remaining between them. In DNA form, the CDR3 reads TGTGCCAGCAGTCACCCTGGCAGCACTGAAGCTTTCTTT. The encoded protein is CASSHPGSTEAFF.